The 3 T cell receptor beta chains presented below share a single source sample, sequenced in a study of tumor-infiltrating lymphocytes in primary liver carcinoma. Unsorted whole blood yielded blood RNA, and germline DNA was extracted as well. The researchers produced TCR beta cDNA from around 500 ng total RNA with a constant-region primer. Investigators got TCR beta libraries out of three nested multiplex PCR rounds, done with slightly modified ARM-PCR. With TRBV1-TRBV30 forward primers and a C-beta reverse primer, the first two PCR rounds were run for approximately 9 cycles each. Via MiXCR, TCRdb re-called the multiplex PCR reads, giving one row per CDR3 protein. This sample has about 330,000 distinct CDR3 sequences; less than 75% occur once, and the top ten carry about 6.5%. Sequencing was performed on peripheral blood. The receptors shown here come from a man aged 40-55 years with primary liver carcinoma and hepatitis B virus infection.

In regard to this clonotype: A read error may explain this, as a much larger clone is one base away. The V call is TRBV10-1, the J call TRBJ1-2; D is perhaps TRBD1 (5 bases). Germline values: CDR1 WNHNN, CDR2 SYGVQD (reference sequence). This CDR3 region has 12 residues. CDR3 nucleotide sequence: TGCACCCAGCAAGGACACAACTATGGCTACACCTTC. Amino acid sequence: CTQQGHNYGYTF.

Concerning this clonotype itself: Since a much larger clone is just one base distant, this may be a read error. CDR3 loop: CASSSPGLAGGSWDTEYF. The DNA for the CDR3 is TGTGCCAGCAGCTCCCCGGGACTAGCGGGAGGGTCTTGGGATACGGAGTATTTT. This chain joins TRBV4-2 and TRBJ2-3; 16 bases fit TRBD2. CDR3 length equals 18 residues. CDR1 is LGHNA, CDR2 YNFKEQ, per germline.

This clonotype was recorded at least ten times. V gene TRBV5-1 combines with J gene TRBJ2-5; either TRBD1 or TRBD2 may fit D (5 bases each). Germline V gene data show CDR1 as SGHRS and CDR2 as YFSETQ. The ends were cut back, 0 bases at V and 4 bases at J, with 10 bases in the middle. The CDR3 loop spans 14 amino acids. CDR3 DNA: TGCGCCAGCAGCTTGGACTTGGGGACAGAGACCCAGTACTTC. Translating gives CASSLDLGTETQYF.